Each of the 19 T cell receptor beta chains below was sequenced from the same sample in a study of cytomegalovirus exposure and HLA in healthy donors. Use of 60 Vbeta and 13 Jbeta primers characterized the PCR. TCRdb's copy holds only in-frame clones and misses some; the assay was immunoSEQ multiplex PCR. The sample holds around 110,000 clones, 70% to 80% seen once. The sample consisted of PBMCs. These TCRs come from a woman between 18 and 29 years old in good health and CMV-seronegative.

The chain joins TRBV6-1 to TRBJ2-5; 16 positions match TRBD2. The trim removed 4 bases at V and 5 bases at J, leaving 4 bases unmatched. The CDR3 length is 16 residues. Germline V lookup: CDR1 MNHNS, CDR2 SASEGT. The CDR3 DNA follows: TGTGCCAGCAGTGCGGGACTAGCGGGGGGGCAGGAGACCCAGTACTTC. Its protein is CASSAGLAGGQETQYF.

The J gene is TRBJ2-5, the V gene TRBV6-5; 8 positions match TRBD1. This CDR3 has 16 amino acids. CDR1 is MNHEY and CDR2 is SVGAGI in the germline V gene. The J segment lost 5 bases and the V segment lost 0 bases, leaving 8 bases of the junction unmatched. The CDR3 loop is CASSYSSAGGMETQYF. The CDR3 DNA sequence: TGTGCCAGCAGTTACTCGAGTGCAGGGGGCATGGAGACCCAGTACTTC.

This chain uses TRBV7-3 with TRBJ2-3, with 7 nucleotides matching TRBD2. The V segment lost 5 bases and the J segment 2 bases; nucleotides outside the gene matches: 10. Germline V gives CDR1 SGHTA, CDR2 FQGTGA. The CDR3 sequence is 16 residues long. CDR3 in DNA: TGTGCCAGCAGCCCCGTCGGCGGGGGTGACACAGATACGCAGTATTTT. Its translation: CASSPVGGGDTDTQYF.

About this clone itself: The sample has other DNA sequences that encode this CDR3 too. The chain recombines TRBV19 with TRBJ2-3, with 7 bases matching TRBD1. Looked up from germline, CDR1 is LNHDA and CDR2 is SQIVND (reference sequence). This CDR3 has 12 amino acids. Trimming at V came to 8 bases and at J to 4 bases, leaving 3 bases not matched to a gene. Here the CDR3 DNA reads TGTGCCAGTTCTACAGGGGCAGATACGCAGTATTTT. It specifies CASSTGADTQYF. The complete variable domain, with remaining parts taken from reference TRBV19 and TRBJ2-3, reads DGGITQSPKYLFRKEGQNVTLSCEQNLNHDAMYWYRQDPGQGLRLIYYSQIVNDFQKGDIAEGYSVSREKKESFPLTVTSAQKNPTAFYLCASSTGADTQYFGPGTRLTVL.

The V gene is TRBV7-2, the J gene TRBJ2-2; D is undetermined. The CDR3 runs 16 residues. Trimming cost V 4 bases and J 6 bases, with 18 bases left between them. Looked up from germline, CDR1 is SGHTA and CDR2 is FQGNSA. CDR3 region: CASSSRRRLVSGELFF. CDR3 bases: TGTGCCAGCAGCTCGCGGAGACGCCTAGTTTCCGGGGAGCTGTTTTTT.

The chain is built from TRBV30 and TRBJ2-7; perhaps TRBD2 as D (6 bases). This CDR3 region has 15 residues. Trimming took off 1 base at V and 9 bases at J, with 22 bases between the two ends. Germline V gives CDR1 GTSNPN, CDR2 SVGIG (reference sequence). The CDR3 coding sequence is TGTGCCTGGAGTGGGAGTCCGGGGACTGAGGGGTGGCAGTACTTC. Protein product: CAWSGSPGTEGWQYF.

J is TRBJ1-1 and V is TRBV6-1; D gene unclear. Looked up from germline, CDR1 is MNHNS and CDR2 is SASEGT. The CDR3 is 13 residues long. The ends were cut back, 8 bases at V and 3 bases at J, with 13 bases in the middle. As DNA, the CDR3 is TGTGCCAGCTCGACATATCTGGACACTGAAGCTTTCTTT. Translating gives CASSTYLDTEAFF.

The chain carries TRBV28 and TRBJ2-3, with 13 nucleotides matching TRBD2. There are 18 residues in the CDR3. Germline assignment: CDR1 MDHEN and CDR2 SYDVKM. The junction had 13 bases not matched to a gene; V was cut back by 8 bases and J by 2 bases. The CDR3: CASRSTSGGVSYTDTQYF. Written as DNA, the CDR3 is TGTGCCAGCCGGTCAACTAGCGGGGGGGTATCATACACAGATACGCAGTATTTT.

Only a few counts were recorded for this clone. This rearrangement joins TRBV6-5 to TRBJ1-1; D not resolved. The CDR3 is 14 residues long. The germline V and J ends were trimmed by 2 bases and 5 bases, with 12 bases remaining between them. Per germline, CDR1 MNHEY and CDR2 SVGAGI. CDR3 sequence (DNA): TGTGCCAGCAGTTACGCCGCTACCGGGACTGAAGCTTTCTTT. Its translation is CASSYAATGTEAFF.

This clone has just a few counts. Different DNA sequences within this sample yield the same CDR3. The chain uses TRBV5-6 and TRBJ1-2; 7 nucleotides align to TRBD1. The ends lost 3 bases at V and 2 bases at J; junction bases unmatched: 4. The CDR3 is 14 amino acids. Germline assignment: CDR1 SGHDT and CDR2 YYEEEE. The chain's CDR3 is CASSWDRGNYGYTF. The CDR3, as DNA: TGTGCCAGCAGCTGGGACAGAGGAAACTATGGCTACACCTTC.

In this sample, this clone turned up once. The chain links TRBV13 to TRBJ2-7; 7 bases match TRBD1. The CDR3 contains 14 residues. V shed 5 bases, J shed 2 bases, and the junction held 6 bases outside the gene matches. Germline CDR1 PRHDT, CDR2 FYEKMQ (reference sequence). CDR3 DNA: TGTGCCAGCAGCCAACGACAGGGAGCCTACGAGCAGTACTTC. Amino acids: CASSQRQGAYEQYF.

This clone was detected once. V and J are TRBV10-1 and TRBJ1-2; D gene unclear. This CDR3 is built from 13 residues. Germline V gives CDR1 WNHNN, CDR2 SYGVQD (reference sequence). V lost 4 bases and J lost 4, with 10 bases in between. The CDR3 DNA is TGCGCCAGCAGTGTTGAACCACTCTATGGCTACACCTTC. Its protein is CASSVEPLYGYTF.

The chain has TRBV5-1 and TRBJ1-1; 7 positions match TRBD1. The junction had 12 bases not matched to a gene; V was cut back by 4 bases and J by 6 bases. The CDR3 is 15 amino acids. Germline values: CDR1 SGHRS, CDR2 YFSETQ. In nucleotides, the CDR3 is TGCGCCAGCAGCCCGCGGGACAGCGGAATGGCTGAAGCTTTCTTT. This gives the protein CASSPRDSGMAEAFF.

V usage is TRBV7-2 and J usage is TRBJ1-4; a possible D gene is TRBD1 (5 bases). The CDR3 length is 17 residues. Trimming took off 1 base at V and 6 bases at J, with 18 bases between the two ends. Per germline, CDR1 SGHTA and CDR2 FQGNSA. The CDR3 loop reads CASSLVRGAKGDEKLFF. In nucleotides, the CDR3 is TGTGCCAGCAGCTTAGTGCGGGGAGCAAAAGGGGATGAAAAACTGTTTTTT.

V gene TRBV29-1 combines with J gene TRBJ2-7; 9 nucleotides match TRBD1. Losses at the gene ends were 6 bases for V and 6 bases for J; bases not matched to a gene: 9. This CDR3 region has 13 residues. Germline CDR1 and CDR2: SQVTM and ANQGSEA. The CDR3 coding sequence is TGCAGCGTGACCGGGACAGGGTTTGCCGAGCAGTACTTC. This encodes CSVTGTGFAEQYF.

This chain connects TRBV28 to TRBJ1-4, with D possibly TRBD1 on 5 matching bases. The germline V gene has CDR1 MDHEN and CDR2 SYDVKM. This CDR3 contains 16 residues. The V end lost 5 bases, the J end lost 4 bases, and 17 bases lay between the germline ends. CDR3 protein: CASSLALRGSNEKLFF. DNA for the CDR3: TGTGCCAGCAGTCTGGCCCTGCGGGGGAGTAATGAAAAACTGTTTTTT.

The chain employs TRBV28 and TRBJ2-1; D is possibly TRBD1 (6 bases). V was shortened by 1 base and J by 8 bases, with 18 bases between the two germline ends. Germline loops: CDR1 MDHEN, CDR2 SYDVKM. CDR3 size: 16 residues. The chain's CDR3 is CASSLYQGSLVDEQFF. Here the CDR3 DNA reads TGTGCCAGCAGTTTATACCAGGGGAGTTTGGTGGATGAGCAGTTCTTC.

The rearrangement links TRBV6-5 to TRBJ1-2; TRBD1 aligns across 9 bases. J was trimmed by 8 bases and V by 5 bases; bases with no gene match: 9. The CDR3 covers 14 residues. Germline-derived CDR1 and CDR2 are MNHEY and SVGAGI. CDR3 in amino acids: CASSRPTGGSGYTF. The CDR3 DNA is TGTGCCAGCAGTCGCCCGACAGGGGGTTCCGGCTACACCTTC.

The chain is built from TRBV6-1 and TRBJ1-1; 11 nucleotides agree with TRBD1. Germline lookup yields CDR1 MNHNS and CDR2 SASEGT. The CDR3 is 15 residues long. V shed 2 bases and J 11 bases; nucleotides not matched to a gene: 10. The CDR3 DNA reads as TGTGCCAGCAGTGAATCAGGACAGGGGGCCTTAAGGGCTTTCTTT. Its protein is CASSESGQGALRAFF.